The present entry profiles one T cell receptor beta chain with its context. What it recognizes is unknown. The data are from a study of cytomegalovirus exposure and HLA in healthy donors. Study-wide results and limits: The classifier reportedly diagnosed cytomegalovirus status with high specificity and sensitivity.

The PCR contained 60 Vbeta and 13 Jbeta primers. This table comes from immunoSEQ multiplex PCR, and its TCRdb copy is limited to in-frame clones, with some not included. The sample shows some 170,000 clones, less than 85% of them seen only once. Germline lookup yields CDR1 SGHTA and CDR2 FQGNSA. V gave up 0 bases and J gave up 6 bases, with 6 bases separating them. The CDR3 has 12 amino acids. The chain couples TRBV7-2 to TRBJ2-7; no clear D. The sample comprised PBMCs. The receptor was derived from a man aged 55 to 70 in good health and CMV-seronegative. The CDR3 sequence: CASSLAYFEQYF. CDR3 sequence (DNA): TGTGCCAGCAGCTTAGCCTATTTCGAGCAGTACTTC.